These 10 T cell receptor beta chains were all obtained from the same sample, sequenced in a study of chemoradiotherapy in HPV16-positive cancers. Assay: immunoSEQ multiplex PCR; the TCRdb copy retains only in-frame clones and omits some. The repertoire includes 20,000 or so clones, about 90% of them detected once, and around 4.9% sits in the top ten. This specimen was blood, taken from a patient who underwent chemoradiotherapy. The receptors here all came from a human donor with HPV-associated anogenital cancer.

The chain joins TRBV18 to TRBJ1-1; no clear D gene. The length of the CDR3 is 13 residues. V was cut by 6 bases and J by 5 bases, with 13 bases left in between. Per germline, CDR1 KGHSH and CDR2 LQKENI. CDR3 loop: CASSSLPGTEAFF. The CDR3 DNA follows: TGTGCCAGCTCGTCGCTCCCCGGGACTGAAGCTTTCTTT.

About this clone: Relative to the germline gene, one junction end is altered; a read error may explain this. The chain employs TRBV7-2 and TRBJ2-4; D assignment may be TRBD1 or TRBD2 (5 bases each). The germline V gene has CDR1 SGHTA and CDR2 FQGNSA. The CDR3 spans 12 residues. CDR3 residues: CASSLAGPPSSF. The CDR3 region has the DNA TGTGCCAGCAGCTTAGCGGGACCCCCCTCAAGTTTC.

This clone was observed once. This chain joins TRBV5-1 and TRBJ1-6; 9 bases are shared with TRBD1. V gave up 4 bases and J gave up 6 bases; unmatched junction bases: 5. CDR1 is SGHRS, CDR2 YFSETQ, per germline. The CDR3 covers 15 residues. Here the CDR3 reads CASSQQGQGNSPLHF. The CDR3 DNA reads TGCGCCAGCAGCCAACAGGGACAGGGTAATTCACCCCTCCACTTT.

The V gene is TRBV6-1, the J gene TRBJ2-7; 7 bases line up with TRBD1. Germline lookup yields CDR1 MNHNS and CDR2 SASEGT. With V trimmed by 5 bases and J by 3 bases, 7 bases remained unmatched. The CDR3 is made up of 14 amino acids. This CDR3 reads CASSRGQRRYEQYF. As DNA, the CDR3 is TGTGCCAGCAGTCGGGGACAGCGACGCTACGAGCAGTACTTC.

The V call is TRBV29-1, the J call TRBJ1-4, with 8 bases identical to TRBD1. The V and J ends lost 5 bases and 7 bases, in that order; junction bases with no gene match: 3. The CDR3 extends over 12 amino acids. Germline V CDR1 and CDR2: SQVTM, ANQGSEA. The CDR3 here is CSVRTGPEKLFF. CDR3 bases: TGCAGCGTTCGGACAGGGCCTGAAAAACTGTTTTTT.

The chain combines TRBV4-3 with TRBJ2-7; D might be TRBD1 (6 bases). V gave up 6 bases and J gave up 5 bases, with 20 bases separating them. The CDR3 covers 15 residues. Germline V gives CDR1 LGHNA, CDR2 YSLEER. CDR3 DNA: TGCGCCAGCAGTCCAGGGGAAAGTGGTTCCAACGAGCAGTACTTC. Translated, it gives CASSPGESGSNEQYF.

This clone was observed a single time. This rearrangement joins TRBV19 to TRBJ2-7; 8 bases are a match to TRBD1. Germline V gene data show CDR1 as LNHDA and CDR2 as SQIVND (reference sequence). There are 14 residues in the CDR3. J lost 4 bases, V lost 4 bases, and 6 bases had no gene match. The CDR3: CASSKPGQVYEQYF. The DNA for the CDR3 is TGTGCCAGTAGTAAACCGGGACAGGTTTACGAGCAGTACTTC.

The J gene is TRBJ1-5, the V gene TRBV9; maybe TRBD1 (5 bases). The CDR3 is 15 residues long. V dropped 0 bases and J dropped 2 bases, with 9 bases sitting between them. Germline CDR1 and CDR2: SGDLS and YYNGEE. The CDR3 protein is CASSVDGGGNQPQHF. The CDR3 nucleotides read TGTGCCAGCAGCGTAGACGGGGGTGGCAATCAGCCCCAGCATTTT.

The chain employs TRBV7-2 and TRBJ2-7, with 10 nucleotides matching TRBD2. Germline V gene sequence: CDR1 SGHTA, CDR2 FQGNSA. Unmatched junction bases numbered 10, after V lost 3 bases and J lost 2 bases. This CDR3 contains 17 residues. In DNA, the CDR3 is TGTGCCAGCAGCTTGGCTACTAGCGGGGCCACTCCCTACGAGCAGTACTTC. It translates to CASSLATSGATPYEQYF.

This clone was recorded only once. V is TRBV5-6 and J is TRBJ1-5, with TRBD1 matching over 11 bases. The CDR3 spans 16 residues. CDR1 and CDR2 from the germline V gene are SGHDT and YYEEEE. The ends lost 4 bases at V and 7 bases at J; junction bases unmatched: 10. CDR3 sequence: CASSQTGTGGGQPQHF. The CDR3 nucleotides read TGTGCCAGCAGCCAGACCGGGACAGGGGGGGGCCAGCCCCAGCATTTT.